This T cell receptor (beta chain) emerged from a study of T cells in Graves' hyperthyroidism and ophthalmopathy. Researchers took RNA transcripts and amplified the TCR beta CDR3 regions from them. HTBI primers were employed in a first-round RT-PCR of the TCR CDR3. MiXCR, run by TCRdb on the multiplex PCR reads, gives a single entry per CDR3 protein. The table records roughly 500,000 distinct CDR3 sequences, 46% of them present only once. Germline V gives CDR1 SGDLS, CDR2 YYNGEE. The CDR3 covers 16 residues. The V gene end was trimmed by 3 bases and the J gene end by 5 bases; junction bases not matched to a gene: 9. Each diagnosis was grounded in clinical symptoms, serum thyroxine and TRAb, thyroid ultrasound, and orbital computed tomography.

This chain uses TRBV9 with TRBJ2-3, with TRBD2 matching 10 bases. This TCR was recovered from an adult woman with Graves' disease, either hyperthyroidism or ophthalmopathy (not recorded which). Material for sequencing was peripheral blood or thyroid tissue (not recorded which). DNA for the CDR3: TGTGCCAGCAGCGCGTTGGAACTAGCGGGGCTAGATACGCAGTATTTT. It specifies CASSALELAGLDTQYF. The whole variable domain, remainder taken from reference TRBV9 and TRBJ2-3, is DSGVTQTPKHLITATGQRVTLRCSPRSGDLSVYWYQQSLDQGLQFLIQYYNGEERAKGNILERFSAQQFPDLHSELNLSSLELGDSALYFCASSALELAGLDTQYFGPGTRLTVL.